The 7 T cell receptor beta chains below were found in one sample sequenced in a study of T cells in localized non-small cell lung cancer. This table comes from immunoSEQ multiplex PCR, and its TCRdb copy is limited to in-frame clones, with some not included. The sample lists approximately 3,200 clones; less than 30% were seen once. Sequences were derived from lung tumor tissue, sampled before any cancer treatment. The receptors originated from a man aged 40 to 70 with stage III lung adenocarcinoma.

J is TRBJ1-6 and V is TRBV19; no clear D gene. This CDR3 region has 13 residues. CDR1 LNHDA and CDR2 SQIVND come from the germline V gene (reference sequence). V was cut by 0 bases and J by 10 bases, with 7 bases left in between. CDR3 residues: CASSIEERSPLHF. DNA for the CDR3: TGTGCCAGTAGTATAGAAGAGCGATCACCCCTCCACTTT.

The V gene is TRBV9, the J gene TRBJ2-1; TRBD2 is a possible D gene (5 bases). V was shortened by 0 bases and J by 9 bases, with 16 bases between the two germline ends. The CDR3 has 15 amino acids. Germline values: CDR1 SGDLS, CDR2 YYNGEE. This CDR3 reads CASSVEEGRGGEQFF. In DNA, the CDR3 is TGTGCCAGCAGCGTAGAAGAGGGTCGGGGTGGTGAGCAGTTCTTC.

This sequence joins TRBV28 and TRBJ1-5, with D hard to call. The germline V and J ends were trimmed by 2 bases and 7 bases, with 12 bases remaining between them. The CDR3 is 14 amino acids. CDR1 and CDR2 from the germline V gene are MDHEN and SYDVKM. The CDR3 DNA reads TGTGCCAGCAGTTTAATTGCAGGCAGGCAGCCCCAGCATTTT. Its protein is CASSLIAGRQPQHF.

This clone has a handful of counts. This chain connects TRBV7-6 to TRBJ1-1; D gene ambiguous. V lost 5 bases and J lost 4, with 20 bases in between. The CDR3 runs 16 residues. CDR1 and CDR2 (germline): SGHVS, FNYEAQ. The CDR3 loop is CASSPQRGGGGTEAFF. CDR3 DNA: TGTGCCAGCAGCCCACAGAGAGGTGGCGGAGGCACTGAAGCTTTCTTT. Variable domain in full (rest from reference TRBV7-6 and TRBJ1-1): GAGVSQSPRYKVTKRGQDVALRCDPISGHVSLYWYRQALGQGPEFLTYFNYEAQQDKSGLPNDRFSAERPEGSISTLTIQRTEQRDSAMYRCASSPQRGGGGTEAFFGQGTRLTVV.

The chain carries TRBV6-8 and TRBJ1-1, with D unresolved. This CDR3 contains 16 residues. Trimming took off 7 bases at V and 7 bases at J, with 25 bases between the two ends. CDR1 and CDR2 from the germline V gene are MNHGY and SAAAGT. The CDR3 nucleotides read TGTGCCAGCATTTTCGGCGTCGGAATCGGGCAGCGTGAAGCTTTCTTT. Residues: CASIFGVGIGQREAFF.

This clone was detected only a few times. The rearrangement joins TRBV9 to TRBJ1-1; D remains unclear. The CDR3 has 12 amino acids. Germline lookup yields CDR1 SGDLS and CDR2 YYNGEE. Trimming took 5 bases from V and 5 from J, leaving 10 bases between them. The CDR3 DNA reads as TGTGCCAGCAGTGAGTCTGGGACTGAAGCTTTCTTT. Its protein is CASSESGTEAFF.

This clone was observed once. The rearrangement links TRBV19 to TRBJ2-5, with 7 positions matching TRBD2. V gave up 3 bases and J gave up 0 bases; unmatched junction bases: 13. CDR3 size: 18 residues. CDR1 is LNHDA and CDR2 is SQIVND in the germline V gene (reference sequence). This chain's CDR3 is CASSIGILAGTNQETQYF. The CDR3 bases are TGTGCCAGTAGTATTGGGATACTAGCCGGGACTAACCAAGAGACCCAGTACTTC.